The 11 T cell receptor beta chains in this list originate from one sample, sequenced in a study of response to subunit inactivated influenza vaccine. TCRdb called the RT-PCR reads again in MiXCR, with one record for every CDR3 protein. This sample yields about 300,000 distinct CDR3 sequences, of which roughly 22% are seen a single time; around a tenth belongs to the top ten. The material sequenced was PBMCs from blood, taken about 20 months after vaccination. The receptors originated from a man between 50 and 75 years old who received an inactivated influenza vaccine.

This clonotype was seen a few times. The genes are TRBV20-1 and TRBJ1-5; 9 nucleotides match TRBD1. Germline V lookup: CDR1 DFQATT, CDR2 SNEGSKA (reference sequence). The CDR3 has 17 amino acids. Trimming removed 0 bases from V and 2 bases from J; junction bases left unmatched: 8. The CDR3 sequence is CSAREDRGIVGNQPQHF. CDR3 DNA sequence: TGCAGTGCTAGAGAGGACAGGGGCATTGTGGGCAATCAGCCCCAGCATTTT.

The chain links TRBV14 to TRBJ2-3; a weak D match, TRBD1 (6 bases). The CDR3 sequence is 16 residues long. The germline V gene encodes CDR1 SGHDN and CDR2 FVKESK. V lost 1 base, J lost 3 bases, and 14 bases lay in between. The CDR3 protein is CASSQGFGTYTDTQYF. The CDR3 nucleotides read TGTGCCAGCAGCCAAGGTTTCGGGACATATACAGATACGCAGTATTTT.

The CDR3 loop is CATSVGASNQPQHF. The CDR3 bases are TGTGCCACCAGTGTGGGGGCGAGCAATCAGCCCCAGCATTTT. This chain joins TRBV24-1 and TRBJ1-5, with TRBD1 as a possible D gene (6 bases). CDR1 and CDR2 (germline): KGHDR, SFDVKD. The V end lost 5 bases, the J end lost 1 base, and 8 bases lay between the germline ends. The CDR3 loop spans 14 amino acids.

The chain carries TRBV4-2 and TRBJ2-1; D assignment may be TRBD1 or TRBD2 (5 bases each). V was trimmed by 1 base and J by 2 bases, leaving 15 bases between them. CDR1 is LGHNA and CDR2 is YNFKEQ in the germline V gene. The CDR3 has 17 amino acids. The CDR3 region is CASSQGIRDRAYNEQFF. The CDR3 nucleotides are TGTGCCAGCAGCCAAGGTATTAGGGACCGAGCCTACAATGAGCAGTTCTTC.

There are a few counts of this clonotype. This chain connects TRBV6-6 to TRBJ2-7; D is ambiguous. The V end lost 2 bases, the J end lost 2 bases, and 4 bases lay between the germline ends. The CDR3 runs 12 residues. CDR1 and CDR2 from the germline V gene are MNHNY and SVGAGI (reference sequence). The CDR3: CASSYGTYEQYF. The CDR3 DNA reads as TGTGCCAGCAGTTACGGGACCTACGAGCAGTACTTC.

This clonotype was counted ten times or more. The CDR3 DNA reads as TGTGCCAGCAGCCCGGGACAGGGCAGCCTGGGGTATGGCTACACCTTC. Its translation is CASSPGQGSLGYGYTF. The gene calls are TRBV6-1 and TRBJ1-2; 9 bases are shared with TRBD1. This CDR3 contains 16 residues. Germline-derived CDR1 and CDR2 are MNHNS and SASEGT. With V trimmed by 6 bases and J by 5 bases, 13 bases remained unmatched.

In regard to this clonotype: A much larger clone lies a single base off, so this may be a read error. This rearrangement joins TRBV20-1 to TRBJ1-5; D gene unclear. Germline CDR1 DFQATT, CDR2 SNEGSKA (reference sequence). The CDR3 has 13 residues. Written as DNA, the CDR3 is TGCAGTGCTAGAGGACCCTTCAATCAGCCCCGGCATTTT. Its protein product is CSARGPFNQPRHF.

This chain links TRBV4-1 with TRBJ1-2; D unresolved. Germline V gene lookup returns CDR1 MGHRA and CDR2 YSYEKL. The CDR3 runs 16 residues. V dropped 0 bases and J dropped 4 bases, with 15 bases sitting between them. CDR3 region: CASSQDLGLHPYGYTF. The CDR3 coding sequence is TGCGCCAGCAGCCAAGATTTGGGTCTCCACCCCTATGGCTACACCTTC.

This clonotype occurred a few times. The V call is TRBV25-1, the J call TRBJ2-5; perhaps D is TRBD1 or TRBD2 (5 bases each). Germline V lookup: CDR1 MGHDK, CDR2 SYGVNS. The V gene lost 6 bases and the J gene lost 1 base, with 12 bases spanning the gap. The CDR3 runs to 14 residues. The CDR3 loop is CASSRRQGQETQYF. The CDR3 DNA is TGTGCCAGCAGCCGGAGGCAGGGCCAAGAGACCCAGTACTTC.

V usage is TRBV9 and J usage is TRBJ2-7; 7 bases line up with TRBD1. This CDR3 contains 13 residues. With V trimmed by 0 bases and J by 3 bases, 0 bases remained unmatched. Per the germline V gene, CDR1 is SGDLS and CDR2 is YYNGEE. This chain's CDR3 is CASSVGDSYEQYF. CDR3 nucleotide sequence: TGTGCCAGCAGCGTAGGGGACAGCTACGAGCAGTACTTC. The whole variable domain, filled in from reference TRBV9 and TRBJ2-7, reads DSGVTQTPKHLITATGQRVTLRCSPRSGDLSVYWYQQSLDQGLQFLIQYYNGEERAKGNILERFSAQQFPDLHSELNLSSLELGDSALYFCASSVGDSYEQYFGPGTRLTVT.

The table lists this clonotype with a few counts. V is TRBV6-1 and J is TRBJ1-2; 7 bases align to TRBD1. The CDR3 runs 14 residues. V shed 6 bases and J 7 bases; nucleotides not matched to a gene: 11. Germline CDR1 and CDR2: MNHNS and SASEGT. Written as DNA, the CDR3 is TGTGCCAGCAGCCAAAGGACAGGTGCGTTTGGCTACACCTTC. Protein: CASSQRTGAFGYTF.